The 26 T cell receptor beta chains given below trace back to one sample, sequenced in a study of blood T cell repertoires in COVID-19. Profiling relied on immunoSEQ multiplex PCR, and the TCRdb table lists in-frame clones only, not all of them. The data show a few hundred thousand clones, with approximately 86% seen just once and around 9.1% held by the top ten. Sequencing used peripheral blood. The receptor set was obtained from a man aged 40-49 years who had recovered from COVID-19.

The chain has TRBV7-8 and TRBJ2-1; TRBD2 matches at 11 bases. Germline trimming cut 5 bases from V and 5 bases from J; bases unmatched to any gene: 5. The CDR3 runs to 15 residues. Germline-derived CDR1 and CDR2 are SGHVS and FQNEAQ. For the CDR3, the DNA is TGTGCCAGCAGCGCGGGACTAGCGGTGCACAATGAGCAGTTCTTC. Translated: CASSAGLAVHNEQFF. Looking up the rest from reference TRBV7-8 and TRBJ2-1 gives the full variable domain: GAGVSQSPRYKVAKRGQDVALRCDPISGHVSLFWYQQALGQGPEFLTYFQNEAQLDKSGLPSDRFFAERPEGSVSTLKIQRTQQEDSAVYLCASSAGLAVHNEQFFGPGTRLTVL.

This CDR3 reads CASSQSSRTTNYGYTF. As DNA, the CDR3 is TGTGCCAGCAGCCAATCCTCACGTACAACTAACTATGGCTACACCTTC. The chain uses TRBV16 and TRBJ1-2; D is unresolved. The CDR3 contains 16 residues. With 0 bases removed from V and 0 bases from J, the gap between germline ends came to 11 bases. In germline, CDR1 is KGHSY, CDR2 FQNENV.

V is TRBV6-4 and J is TRBJ2-7; a possible D gene is TRBD2 (5 bases). The germline V and J ends were trimmed by 7 bases and 2 bases, with 12 bases remaining between them. CDR3 length: 13 amino acids. Germline CDR1 and CDR2: MRHNA and SNTAGT. DNA for the CDR3: TGTGCCAGCACTCTCAGCGGAGCCTACGAGCAGTACTTC. Its translation: CASTLSGAYEQYF.

The chain links TRBV21-1 to TRBJ2-7; the D call in the table, TRBD1, was not verified against the DNA. TRBV21-1 is flagged as a pseudogene. This CDR3 has 14 residues. DNA of the CDR3: TGTGCCACCCGCGCACAGGGGGCGTACTACGAGCAGTACTTC. Translated: CATRAQGAYYEQYF.

V usage is TRBV20-1 and J usage is TRBJ2-5, with unresolved D. The germline V and J ends were trimmed by 3 bases and 6 bases, with 23 bases remaining between them. This CDR3 comprises 16 residues. CDR1 DFQATT and CDR2 SNEGSKA come from the germline V gene (reference sequence). Here the CDR3 reads CSASSLAVSYRQTQYF. The CDR3 DNA follows: TGCAGTGCTAGTTCATTAGCCGTTTCATACCGGCAGACCCAGTACTTC.

The chain links TRBV5-4 to TRBJ2-7, with 7 nucleotides matching TRBD1. There are 14 residues in the CDR3. Germline CDR1 reads SGHNT; CDR2 reads YYREEE (reference sequence). The junction had 4 bases not matched to a gene; V was cut back by 2 bases and J by 2 bases. In DNA form, the CDR3 reads TGTGCCAGCAGCTTCAAAGGGGGCGCCTACGAGCAGTACTTC. Its translation: CASSFKGGAYEQYF. Full variable domain (missing parts from reference TRBV5-4 and TRBJ2-7): ETGVTQSPTHLIKTRGQQVTLRCSSQSGHNTVSWYQQALGQGPQFIFQYYREEENGRGNFPPRFSGLQFPNYSSELNVNALELDDSALYLCASSFKGGAYEQYFGPGTRLTVT.

This sequence joins TRBV4-1 and TRBJ2-1, with TRBD2 as a possible D gene (5 bases). The CDR3 spans 13 residues. Trimming shortened V by 2 bases and J by 6 bases, and 8 bases separated the two germline ends. CDR1 and CDR2 from the germline V gene are MGHRA and YSYEKL. CDR3 nucleotides: TGCGCCAGCAGCCAACGCGGGCCCAATGAGCAGTTCTTC. Its protein is CASSQRGPNEQFF.

V usage is TRBV21-1 and J usage is TRBJ2-7; the table's TRBD1 call for D was not verified on the DNA. TRBV21-1 is reported as a pseudogene. This CDR3 is 16 amino acids long. CDR3 nucleotides: TGTGCCAGCAGCACTTTAGGGACAGGGGGTGGCTACGAGCAGTACTTC. Translation gives CASSTLGTGGGYEQYF.

The V and J genes are TRBV7-9 and TRBJ2-5; TRBD2 aligns across 12 bases. Germline V gene lookup returns CDR1 SEHNR and CDR2 FQNEAQ (reference sequence). This CDR3 spans 16 amino acids. Unmatched junction bases numbered 5, after V lost 5 bases and J lost 1 base. This CDR3 is CASSPTSGSLQETQYF. The CDR3 DNA follows: TGTGCCAGCAGCCCGACTAGCGGGAGCCTCCAAGAGACCCAGTACTTC. Complete variable domain (other parts from reference TRBV7-9 and TRBJ2-5): DTGVSQNPRHKITKRGQNVTFRCDPISEHNRLYWYRQTLGQGPEFLTYFQNEAQLEKSRLLSDRFSAERPKGSFSTLEIQRTEQGDSAMYLCASSPTSGSLQETQYFGPGTRLLVL.

The rearrangement links TRBV5-1 to TRBJ2-1; 9 positions agree with TRBD2. This CDR3 is 15 amino acids long. V lost 1 base, J lost 6 bases, and 5 bases stayed unmatched. Germline CDR1 reads SGHRS; CDR2 reads YFSETQ. The DNA for the CDR3 is TGCGCCAGCAGCTTGACAGCGGGGGGTACCAATGAGCAGTTCTTC. The encoded protein is CASSLTAGGTNEQFF. Full variable domain (remainder filled in from reference TRBV5-1 and TRBJ2-1): KAGVTQTPRYLIKTRGQQVTLSCSPISGHRSVSWYQQTPGQGLQFLFEYFSETQRNKGNFPGRFSGRQFSNSRSEMNVSTLELGDSALYLCASSLTAGGTNEQFFGPGTRLTVL.

This chain uses TRBV5-1 with TRBJ1-1, with TRBD1 matching 9 bases. With V trimmed by 6 bases and J by 6 bases, 18 bases remained unmatched. CDR3 size: 17 residues. Germline V lookup: CDR1 SGHRS, CDR2 YFSETQ. The CDR3 region has the DNA TGCGCCAGCAAGCTTGGGAGTGGAGGGACAGGGTCCCCTGAAGCTTTCTTT. It codes for CASKLGSGGTGSPEAFF.

The chain combines TRBV19 with TRBJ2-7; D is perhaps TRBD1 (6 bases). This CDR3 region has 14 residues. V lost 5 bases and J lost 1, with 12 bases in between. Germline V gives CDR1 LNHDA, CDR2 SQIVND (reference sequence). Here the CDR3 reads CASSLTGPSYEQYF. DNA for the CDR3: TGTGCCAGTAGTTTAACAGGGCCATCCTACGAGCAGTACTTC. The entire variable domain, with the rest obtained from reference TRBV19 and TRBJ2-7, is as follows: DGGITQSPKYLFRKEGQNVTLSCEQNLNHDAMYWYRQDPGQGLRLIYYSQIVNDFQKGDIAEGYSVSREKKESFPLTVTSAQKNPTAFYLCASSLTGPSYEQYFGPGTRLTVT.

The V and J genes are TRBV25-1 and TRBJ2-1; TRBD2 aligns across 8 bases. V gave up 4 bases and J gave up 0 bases; unmatched junction bases: 8. The CDR3 is made up of 17 amino acids. The germline CDR1 and CDR2 sequences are MGHDK and SYGVNS. CDR3 nucleotides: TGTGCCAGCAGTGGGGCCACTAGCGGTAGCTCCTACAATGAGCAGTTCTTC. It encodes CASSGATSGSSYNEQFF.

The chain joins TRBV25-1 to TRBJ1-4, with 8 positions matching TRBD1. The CDR3 loop spans 15 amino acids. Per germline, CDR1 MGHDK and CDR2 SYGVNS. V was pared by 5 bases and J by 3 bases, with 5 bases of the junction left unmatched. CDR3 residues: CASSNPGQANEKLFF. CDR3 coding DNA: TGTGCCAGCAGTAATCCGGGACAGGCTAATGAAAAACTGTTTTTT.

J is TRBJ2-7 and V is TRBV30; D is possibly TRBD2 (6 bases). This CDR3 has 13 residues. Between the trimmed V and J ends, which lost 8 bases and 4 bases, there was a span of 18 bases. The germline gives CDR1 GTSNPN, CDR2 SVGIG (reference sequence). CDR3 nucleotides: TGTGCCGGCAGCACGCGGGGCGTGTACGAGCAGTACTTC. Translating gives CAGSTRGVYEQYF. Variable domain in full (rest from reference TRBV30 and TRBJ2-7): SQTIHQWPATLVQPVGSPLSLECTVEGTSNPNLYWYRQAAGRGLQLLFYSVGIGQISSEVPQNLSASRPQDRQFILSSKKLLLSDSGFYLCAGSTRGVYEQYFGPGTRLTVT.

This clone appeared a single time. The chain employs TRBV7-9 and TRBJ2-1; maybe TRBD2 (5 bases). The V gene lost 5 bases and the J gene lost 9 bases, with 20 bases spanning the gap. CDR1 and CDR2 (germline): SEHNR, FQNEAQ (reference sequence). The CDR3 is 15 residues long. The CDR3 coding sequence is TGTGCCAGCAGCCCTTTATCGGGGATGGGTATTGAGCAGTTCTTC. It yields the protein CASSPLSGMGIEQFF. The complete variable domain, with remaining parts taken from reference TRBV7-9 and TRBJ2-1, reads DTGVSQNPRHKITKRGQNVTFRCDPISEHNRLYWYRQTLGQGPEFLTYFQNEAQLEKSRLLSDRFSAERPKGSFSTLEIQRTEQGDSAMYLCASSPLSGMGIEQFFGPGTRLTVL.

This clone occurred a few times. The V and J genes are TRBV6-1 and TRBJ2-2; TRBD1 might be the D (5 bases). V lost 4 bases and J 1 base, leaving 16 bases between the germline ends. Germline-derived CDR1 and CDR2 are MNHNS and SASEGT. This CDR3 comprises 17 residues. The CDR3 coding sequence is TGTGCCAGCAGTGGTTGGAGAGGCCAGGGGAACACCGGGGAGCTGTTTTTT. This encodes CASSGWRGQGNTGELFF.

This clone was observed a handful of times. The CDR3 DNA reads as TGTGCCAGCAAAGCCTCGGGAGGGCGCGAGCAGTACTTC. Its translation is CASKASGGREQYF. This rearrangement joins TRBV6-5 to TRBJ2-7; 8 nucleotides align to TRBD2. The CDR3 is made up of 13 amino acids. In germline, CDR1 is MNHEY, CDR2 SVGAGI. The V segment lost 7 bases and the J segment 6 bases; nucleotides outside the gene matches: 8.

The V gene is TRBV12-3 or TRBV12-4, the J gene TRBJ1-6; possibly TRBD1 for D (5 bases). Trimming pared 2 bases from V and 9 bases from J, leaving 8 bases between. The CDR3 runs to 13 residues. The CDR3 DNA is TGTGCCAGCAGTTTATCGGGGGGTTCACCCCTCCACTTT. It translates to CASSLSGGSPLHF.

V usage is TRBV10-3 and J usage is TRBJ2-7, with TRBD1 matching over 9 bases. The ends lost 7 bases at V and 7 bases at J; junction bases unmatched: 8. This CDR3 spans 13 amino acids. Germline V gene sequence: CDR1 ENHRY, CDR2 SYGVKD. The CDR3 bases are TGTGCCATCAATTGGGACAGGGCAGGTGAGCAGTACTTC. It specifies CAINWDRAGEQYF.

This clone was seen just once. The chain combines TRBV9 with TRBJ2-3; D perhaps matches TRBD2 (6 bases). V lost 3 bases to trimming and J lost 1 base, with 12 bases between them. CDR3 length: 15 amino acids. In germline, CDR1 is SGDLS, CDR2 YYNGEE. CDR3 DNA sequence: TGTGCCAGCAGCGAGCGGGTATCGCGCACAGATACGCAGTATTTT. As protein: CASSERVSRTDTQYF.

The V call is TRBV5-6, the J call TRBJ2-7; TRBD2 matches at 7 bases. The V gene's germline CDR1 is SGHDT and CDR2 YYEEEE. The V gene end was trimmed by 4 bases and the J gene end by 7 bases; junction bases not matched to a gene: 14. This CDR3 has 15 residues. The CDR3 nucleotides are TGTGCCAGCAGCCGGGGGGACTTTCGACCTTTGGAGCAGTACTTC. It codes for CASSRGDFRPLEQYF.

The chain has TRBV5-4 and TRBJ2-7; the match to TRBD1 covers 8 bases. V was pared by 4 bases and J by 7 bases, with 10 bases of the junction left unmatched. CDR1 and CDR2 (germline): SGHNT, YYREEE (reference sequence). This CDR3 contains 14 residues. The CDR3 DNA reads TGTGCCAGCAGCCTCGTGACAGGGGTGGGGGAGCAGTACTTC. Translation: CASSLVTGVGEQYF. The whole variable domain, filled in from reference TRBV5-4 and TRBJ2-7, reads ETGVTQSPTHLIKTRGQQVTLRCSSQSGHNTVSWYQQALGQGPQFIFQYYREEENGRGNFPPRFSGLQFPNYSSELNVNALELDDSALYLCASSLVTGVGEQYFGPGTRLTVT.

The chain links TRBV19 to TRBJ1-2; maybe TRBD1 (5 bases). This CDR3 has 13 amino acids. V lost 4 bases and J lost 3, with 9 bases in between. The germline V gene encodes CDR1 LNHDA and CDR2 SQIVND (reference sequence). The CDR3 DNA sequence: TGTGCCAGTAGTAGGTCAGGGTACTATGGCTACACCTTC. Its protein product is CASSRSGYYGYTF. Combining the CDR3 with reference TRBV19 and TRBJ1-2 gives the whole variable domain DGGITQSPKYLFRKEGQNVTLSCEQNLNHDAMYWYRQDPGQGLRLIYYSQIVNDFQKGDIAEGYSVSREKKESFPLTVTSAQKNPTAFYLCASSRSGYYGYTFGSGTRLTVV.

The chain combines TRBV15 with TRBJ2-5; 8 nucleotides line up with TRBD1. The CDR3 is made up of 14 amino acids. The J segment lost 4 bases and the V segment lost 1 base, leaving 2 bases of the junction unmatched. The germline CDR1 and CDR2 sequences are LNHNV and YYDKDF (reference sequence). CDR3 in DNA: TGTGCCACCAGCAGAGGACAGGGGCGAGAGACCCAGTACTTC. Translating it yields CATSRGQGRETQYF.

The chain uses TRBV3-1 (or the pseudogene TRBV3-2) and TRBJ2-7; 11 bases line up with TRBD1. In germline, CDR1 is LGHDT, CDR2 YNNKEL (reference sequence). V lost 4 bases, J lost 5 bases, and 7 bases stayed unmatched. The CDR3 sequence is 15 residues long. The CDR3 region is CASSPGDRGFDEQYF. In DNA form, the CDR3 reads TGTGCCAGCAGCCCGGGGGACAGGGGGTTCGACGAGCAGTACTTC.